This T cell receptor beta chain was sequenced during a study of T-cell memory formation after mild COVID-19. Trimming pared 5 bases from V and 7 bases from J, leaving 15 bases between. The CDR3 has 15 amino acids. CDR1 and CDR2 (germline): SGHTA, FQGTGA. The TCR alpha and TCR beta cDNA libraries, bearing sample barcodes and UMIs, were generated by 5'RACE using constant-segment primers. TCRdb fed the 5' RACE reads into MiXCR, producing one record per CDR3 protein. The sample shows just under 550,000 distinct CDR3 sequences, over 20% of them seen only once. Sequenced: PBMCs or a T cell subset sorted from them (not recorded which). The rearrangement links TRBV7-3 to TRBJ1-6; maybe TRBD1 (5 bases). This TCR derives from an adult woman who had mild COVID-19 (a few samples of this study predate the infection). Cell type and time point are not known. The CDR3, as DNA: TGTGCCAGCAGCCGTGTTGGGGCCCTAAATTCACCCCTCCACTTT. This encodes CASSRVGALNSPLHF.